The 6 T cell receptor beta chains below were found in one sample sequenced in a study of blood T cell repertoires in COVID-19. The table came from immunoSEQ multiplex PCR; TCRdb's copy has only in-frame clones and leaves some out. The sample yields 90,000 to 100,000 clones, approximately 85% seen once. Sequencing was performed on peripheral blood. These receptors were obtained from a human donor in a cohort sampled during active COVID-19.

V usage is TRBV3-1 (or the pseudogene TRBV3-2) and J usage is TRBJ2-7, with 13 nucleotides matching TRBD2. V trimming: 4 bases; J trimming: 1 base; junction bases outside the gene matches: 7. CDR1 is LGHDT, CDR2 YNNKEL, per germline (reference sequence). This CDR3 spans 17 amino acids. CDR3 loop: CASSRGLAGVFSYEQYF. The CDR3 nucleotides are TGTGCCAGCAGCCGCGGACTAGCGGGAGTCTTTTCCTACGAGCAGTACTTC.

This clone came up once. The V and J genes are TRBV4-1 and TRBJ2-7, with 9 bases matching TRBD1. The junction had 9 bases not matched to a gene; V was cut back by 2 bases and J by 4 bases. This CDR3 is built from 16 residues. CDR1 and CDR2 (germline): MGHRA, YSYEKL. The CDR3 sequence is CASSQSRGQGIYEQYF. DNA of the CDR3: TGCGCCAGCAGCCAAAGCCGGGGACAGGGTATTTACGAGCAGTACTTC.

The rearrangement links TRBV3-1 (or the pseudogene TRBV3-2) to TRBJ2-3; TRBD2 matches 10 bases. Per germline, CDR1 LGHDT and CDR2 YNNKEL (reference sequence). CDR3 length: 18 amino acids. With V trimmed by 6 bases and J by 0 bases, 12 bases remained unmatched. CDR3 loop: CASSQPLAGLSSTDTQYF. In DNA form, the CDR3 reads TGTGCCAGCAGTCAGCCACTAGCGGGACTATCTAGCACAGATACGCAGTATTTT.

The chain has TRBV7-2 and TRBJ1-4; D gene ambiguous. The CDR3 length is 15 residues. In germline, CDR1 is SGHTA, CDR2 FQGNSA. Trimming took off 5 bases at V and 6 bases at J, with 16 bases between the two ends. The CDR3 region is CASSPFRGMDEKLFF. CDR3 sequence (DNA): TGTGCCAGCAGCCCCTTTCGAGGGATGGATGAAAAACTGTTTTTT.

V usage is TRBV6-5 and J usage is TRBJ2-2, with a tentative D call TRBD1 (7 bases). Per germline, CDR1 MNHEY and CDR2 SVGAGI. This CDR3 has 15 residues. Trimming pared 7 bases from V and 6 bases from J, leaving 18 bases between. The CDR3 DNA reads TGTGCCAGCATGACAGGGCGGGGTTGGGCCGGGGAGCTGTTTTTT. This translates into CASMTGRGWAGELFF.

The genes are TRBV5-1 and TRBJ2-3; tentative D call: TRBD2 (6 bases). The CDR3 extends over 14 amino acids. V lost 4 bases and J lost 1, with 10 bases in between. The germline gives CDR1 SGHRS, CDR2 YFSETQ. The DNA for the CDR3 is TGCGCCAGCAGCATTAGCGGACGCACAGATACGCAGTATTTT. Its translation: CASSISGRTDTQYF. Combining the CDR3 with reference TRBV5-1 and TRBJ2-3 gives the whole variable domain KAGVTQTPRYLIKTRGQQVTLSCSPISGHRSVSWYQQTPGQGLQFLFEYFSETQRNKGNFPGRFSGRQFSNSRSEMNVSTLELGDSALYLCASSISGRTDTQYFGPGTRLTVL.